A single sample is the source of the 31 T cell receptor beta chains below, sequenced in a study of OX40 agonist ivuxolimab in advanced cancers. Library method: the immunoSEQ multiplex PCR assay. Here the immuneACCESS table is served through TCRdb, limited to in-frame sequences with V and J called. Missing clones are a known gap in these copies; in checked studies unresolved V genes cover under half, and the rest lacks a known reason. Within this sample are roughly 56,000 clones, with roughly 87% of them counted one time only. About 0.66% of the sample is taken by the ten largest. The sequences come from CD4+ or CD8+ T cells sorted from blood, collected in a trial of the OX40 agonist ivuxolimab. These receptors were obtained from an adult with an advanced solid tumor such as melanoma, head and neck, liver or kidney cancer.

The chain couples TRBV27 to TRBJ2-7, with D possibly being TRBD1 (7 bases). CDR1 MNHEY and CDR2 SMNVEV come from the germline V gene (reference sequence). Trimming cost V 5 bases and J 3 bases, with 14 bases left between them. The CDR3 has 14 amino acids. In DNA, the CDR3 is TGTGCCAGCAGTGGGGGGACAGATTTCTACGAGCAGTACTTC. Its protein is CASSGGTDFYEQYF.

The chain joins TRBV9 to TRBJ2-5, with 13 bases identical to TRBD2. V was clipped by 0 bases and J by 4 bases; unmatched bases: 6. The CDR3 covers 17 residues. Germline-derived CDR1 and CDR2 are SGDLS and YYNGEE. CDR3 amino acids: CASSVDGLAGVLETQYF. The CDR3 DNA follows: TGTGCCAGCAGCGTAGACGGACTAGCGGGAGTGTTAGAGACCCAGTACTTC.

The CDR3 DNA is TGTGCCAGCAGCGTAGCCCCAGGGAACGAGCAGTACTTC. Amino acids: CASSVAPGNEQYF. V is TRBV9 and J is TRBJ2-7; TRBD1 might be the D (5 bases). Between the trimmed V and J ends, which lost 0 bases and 5 bases, there was a span of 9 bases. This CDR3 has 13 residues. Germline assignment: CDR1 SGDLS and CDR2 YYNGEE.

This chain links TRBV6-4 with TRBJ2-2; no reliable D call. Trimming left V 3 bases short and J 0 bases short, with 8 bases between. CDR1 is MRHNA, CDR2 SNTAGT, per germline. The CDR3 consists of 15 residues. The CDR3 region has the DNA TGTGCCAGCAGTGAATTAGCAGCGAACACCGGGGAGCTGTTTTTT. Protein product: CASSELAANTGELFF.

The V gene is TRBV9, the J gene TRBJ2-1; 12 bases match TRBD2. J lost 5 bases, V lost 4 bases, and 10 bases had no gene match. CDR1 is SGDLS and CDR2 is YYNGEE in the germline V gene. The CDR3 extends over 17 amino acids. The CDR3 sequence is CASSPGVGLAGNNEQFF. The CDR3 DNA sequence: TGTGCCAGCAGCCCAGGGGTAGGACTAGCGGGAAACAATGAGCAGTTCTTC.

This sequence joins TRBV6-6 and TRBJ1-3, with unresolved D. The CDR3 spans 15 residues. Trimming took off 0 bases at V and 4 bases at J, with 10 bases between the two ends. CDR1 is MNHNY, CDR2 SVGAGI, per germline (reference sequence). Written as DNA, the CDR3 is TGTGCCAGCAGTTACTCTGATATGCCCGGAAACACCATATATTTT. Protein product: CASSYSDMPGNTIYF.

Details on this clone: Other DNA sequences from this sample encode an identical CDR3 as well. The V gene is TRBV15, the J gene TRBJ2-1; D perhaps matches TRBD2 (5 bases). Germline loops: CDR1 LNHNV, CDR2 YYDKDF (reference sequence). Trimming stripped 0 bases from V and 5 bases from J, with 11 bases between. This CDR3 has 15 residues. The CDR3 DNA sequence: TGTGCCACCAGCAGAGATTGGCGGGTTAACAATGAGCAGTTCTTC. Translation: CATSRDWRVNNEQFF.

The rearrangement uses TRBV5-4 and TRBJ2-6, with D perhaps matching TRBD1 (6 bases). V lost 4 bases, J lost 2 bases, and 13 bases lay in between. The germline V gene encodes CDR1 SGHNT and CDR2 YYREEE (reference sequence). The CDR3 is 16 amino acids. DNA for the CDR3: TGTGCCAGCAGCGCCGGACAGCCCACTGGGGCCAACGTCCTGACTTTC. As protein: CASSAGQPTGANVLTF.

The J gene is TRBJ2-5, the V gene TRBV7-8, with a weak D call TRBD2 (5 bases). The germline V and J ends were trimmed by 5 bases and 2 bases, with 21 bases remaining between them. There are 17 residues in the CDR3. CDR1 SGHVS and CDR2 FQNEAQ come from the germline V gene. DNA for the CDR3: TGTGCCAGCAGCACCTTAGGCGGGCCAGCTACTCAAGAGACCCAGTACTTC. Protein: CASSTLGGPATQETQYF.

A note on this clone: At one end, the junction sequence differs from germline, possibly due to a read error. The chain links TRBV9 to TRBJ2-1, with TRBD2 matching 9 bases. This CDR3 is 16 amino acids long. Per the germline V gene, CDR1 is SGDLS and CDR2 is YYNGEE. The CDR3 region is CASSPRLADSHNEQFF. CDR3 nucleotide sequence: TGTGCCAGCAGCCCCCGACTAGCGGACTCCCACAATGAGCAGTTCTTC.

This clone occurred once. The chain combines TRBV5-6 with TRBJ2-7; D possibly corresponds to TRBD1 (6 bases). Trimming cost V 2 bases and J 2 bases, with 20 bases left between them. The CDR3 spans 17 residues. CDR1 and CDR2 from the germline V gene are SGHDT and YYEEEE. The CDR3 here is CASSFFPTGMSTYEQYF. CDR3 bases: TGTGCCAGCAGCTTTTTTCCAACAGGGATGAGCACCTACGAGCAGTACTTC.

The rearrangement joins TRBV29-1 to TRBJ1-3, with a tentative D call TRBD1 (5 bases). Germline V gene data show CDR1 as SQVTM and CDR2 as ANQGSEA. This CDR3 is 13 amino acids long. The V and J ends lost 3 bases and 3 bases respectively, with 9 bases between them. CDR3: CSVEGQGGNTIYF. DNA for the CDR3: TGCAGCGTTGAGGGGCAGGGTGGAAACACCATATATTTT.

This clone showed up just a few times. The chain joins TRBV7-9 to TRBJ2-1, with TRBD2 matching over 10 bases. Germline CDR1 SEHNR, CDR2 FQNEAQ (reference sequence). The V and J ends lost 3 bases and 5 bases, in that order; junction bases with no gene match: 7. This CDR3 contains 16 residues. CDR3 loop: CASSLHRLAGNNEQFF. For the CDR3, the DNA is TGTGCCAGCAGCTTGCACAGACTAGCGGGCAACAATGAGCAGTTCTTC.

This rearrangement joins TRBV28 to TRBJ2-4, with no clear D. The CDR3 consists of 16 residues. Trimming removed 1 base from V and 1 base from J, with 11 bases in between. Germline-derived CDR1 and CDR2 are MDHEN and SYDVKM. The DNA of the CDR3 is TGTGCCAGCAGTTTATCCCAGGCTAGGGCCAAAAACATTCAGTACTTC. The encoded protein is CASSLSQARAKNIQYF.

The chain carries TRBV5-6 and TRBJ2-5; D is unclear. Trimming took 4 bases from V and 0 from J, leaving 10 bases between them. The CDR3 loop spans 14 amino acids. Germline CDR1 reads SGHDT; CDR2 reads YYEEEE. The CDR3 nucleotides are TGTGCCAGCAGCATCGGGTTGTACCAAGAGACCCAGTACTTC. Its translation: CASSIGLYQETQYF.

The chain has TRBV28 and TRBJ2-3; D perhaps matches TRBD1 (5 bases). V was cut by 7 bases and J by 9 bases, with 17 bases left in between. CDR3 length: 13 amino acids. Per the germline V gene, CDR1 is MDHEN and CDR2 is SYDVKM. CDR3 sequence reads: CASKLLQGSTQYF. CDR3 coding DNA: TGTGCCAGCAAGCTCCTCCAGGGTTCGACGCAGTATTTT.

This clone was seen a single time. J is TRBJ2-1 and V is TRBV29-1; D is unclear. V lost 4 bases and J lost 9, with 7 bases in between. Germline loops: CDR1 SQVTM, CDR2 ANQGSEA. The CDR3 is 10 residues long. This CDR3 reads CSVGLTEQFF. The CDR3 DNA is TGCAGCGTTGGATTAACTGAGCAGTTCTTC.

V gene TRBV2 combines with J gene TRBJ2-5; no reliable D call. In germline, CDR1 is SNHLY, CDR2 FYNNEI. Trimming removed 1 base at V and 5 bases at J, with 8 bases between. The CDR3 consists of 13 residues. CDR3 protein: CASSEGPGETQYF. Written as DNA, the CDR3 is TGTGCCAGCAGTGAAGGGCCTGGGGAGACCCAGTACTTC.

This chain links TRBV5-1 with TRBJ1-4, with D possibly TRBD1 on 5 matching bases. The CDR3 extends over 14 amino acids. V lost 0 bases and J lost 8, with 11 bases in between. Germline lookup yields CDR1 SGHRS and CDR2 YFSETQ. This chain's CDR3 is CASSLGGDLEKLFF. The CDR3 nucleotides are TGCGCCAGCAGCTTGGGAGGGGATTTGGAAAAACTGTTTTTT.

This chain uses TRBV7-9 with TRBJ2-4; a possible D gene is TRBD1 (7 bases). Deletions cut 5 bases from V and 0 bases from J, with 14 bases between. The V gene's germline CDR1 is SEHNR and CDR2 FQNEAQ (reference sequence). The CDR3 length is 16 residues. The CDR3 region has the DNA TGTGCCAGCAGCGGGGGGACAGCACTAGCCAAAAACATTCAGTACTTC. The encoded protein is CASSGGTALAKNIQYF. Looking up the rest from reference TRBV7-9 and TRBJ2-4 gives the full variable domain: DTGVSQNPRHKITKRGQNVTFRCDPISEHNRLYWYRQTLGQGPEFLTYFQNEAQLEKSRLLSDRFSAERPKGSFSTLEIQRTEQGDSAMYLCASSGGTALAKNIQYFGAGTRLSVL.

The chain recombines TRBV19 with TRBJ2-3, with TRBD1 matching over 9 bases. Germline-derived CDR1 and CDR2 are LNHDA and SQIVND (reference sequence). V gave up 1 base and J gave up 4 bases; unmatched junction bases: 18. The CDR3 totals 20 residues. CDR3 nucleotide sequence: TGTGCCAGTAGTATAGGAACAGGGGGCGCCTGGCGGGAGAGGTCAGATACGCAGTATTTT. Residues: CASSIGTGGAWRERSDTQYF. The entire variable domain, with the rest obtained from reference TRBV19 and TRBJ2-3, is as follows: DGGITQSPKYLFRKEGQNVTLSCEQNLNHDAMYWYRQDPGQGLRLIYYSQIVNDFQKGDIAEGYSVSREKKESFPLTVTSAQKNPTAFYLCASSIGTGGAWRERSDTQYFGPGTRLTVL.

The chain joins TRBV7-9 to TRBJ2-2; D is uncertain. CDR1 is SEHNR, CDR2 FQNEAQ, per germline (reference sequence). Trimming took 4 bases from V and 7 from J, leaving 10 bases between them. The CDR3 covers 13 residues. CDR3 sequence reads: CASSSKFNGELFF. The CDR3 DNA is TGTGCCAGCAGCTCTAAATTCAACGGGGAGCTGTTTTTT. The full variable domain, with the rest looked up from reference TRBV7-9 and TRBJ2-2, is DTGVSQNPRHKITKRGQNVTFRCDPISEHNRLYWYRQTLGQGPEFLTYFQNEAQLEKSRLLSDRFSAERPKGSFSTLEIQRTEQGDSAMYLCASSSKFNGELFFGEGSRLTVL.

The V call is TRBV7-9, the J call TRBJ2-7, with unresolved D. Germline assignment: CDR1 SEHNR and CDR2 FQNEAQ (reference sequence). The CDR3 has 11 amino acids. V lost 6 bases to trimming and J lost 4 bases, with 7 bases between them. The CDR3 DNA sequence: TGTGCCAGCAGTTCCGATTACGAGCAGTACTTC. Translating it yields CASSSDYEQYF.

In its sample, this clone was seen once. The chain is built from TRBV6-5 and TRBJ2-7; the match to TRBD2 covers 8 bases. CDR1 MNHEY and CDR2 SVGAGI come from the germline V gene. The V gene end was trimmed by 8 bases and the J gene end by 5 bases; junction bases not matched to a gene: 11. The CDR3 consists of 14 residues. CDR3: CASGESGSIHEQYF. The DNA for the CDR3 is TGTGCCAGCGGGGAAAGCGGGAGTATACACGAGCAGTACTTC.

The V call is TRBV6-1, the J call TRBJ2-3, with 8 bases aligning to TRBD2. This CDR3 has 17 amino acids. Unmatched junction bases numbered 8, after V lost 2 bases and J lost 1 base. CDR1 and CDR2 from the germline V gene are MNHNS and SASEGT. The DNA for the CDR3 is TGTGCCAGCAGTGAACGCGGGGGGCGCGTCGGCACAGATACGCAGTATTTT. Translated: CASSERGGRVGTDTQYF.

The V and J genes are TRBV6-6 and TRBJ2-7; TRBD1 is a possible D gene (5 bases). CDR3 length equals 15 residues. Germline CDR1 and CDR2: MNHNY and SVGAGI (reference sequence). The V end lost 2 bases, the J end lost 6 bases, and 17 bases lay between the germline ends. CDR3 region: CASSYKLGVASEQYF. CDR3 DNA: TGTGCCAGCAGTTACAAGTTAGGGGTAGCAAGCGAGCAGTACTTC.

The chain uses TRBV25-1 and TRBJ2-1, with D possibly matching TRBD2 (5 bases). The CDR3 covers 18 residues. Germline CDR1 MGHDK, CDR2 SYGVNS. The V gene lost 1 base and the J gene lost 5 bases, with 21 bases spanning the gap. The CDR3 DNA reads as TGTGCCAGCAGTGAATTGGGAAGGGCGGGTTCACTAAACAATGAGCAGTTCTTC. Its protein is CASSELGRAGSLNNEQFF. The whole variable domain, filled in from reference TRBV25-1 and TRBJ2-1, reads EADIYQTPRYLVIGTGKKITLECSQTMGHDKMYWYQQDPGMELHLIHYSYGVNSTEKGDLSSESTVSRIRTEHFPLTLESARPSHTSQYLCASSELGRAGSLNNEQFFGPGTRLTVL.

This clone is a singleton in its sample. CDR3 region: CASSSGTLPVEQYF. The CDR3, as DNA: TGTGCCAGTAGTTCCGGGACCCTCCCCGTCGAGCAGTACTTC. The chain is built from TRBV19 and TRBJ2-7; D tentatively reads TRBD1 or TRBD2 (5 bases each). Trimming cost V 5 bases and J 6 bases, with 17 bases left between them. The CDR3 loop spans 14 amino acids. The germline V gene encodes CDR1 LNHDA and CDR2 SQIVND (reference sequence).

This rearrangement joins TRBV7-3 to TRBJ1-2, with D possibly TRBD1 on 5 matching bases. V was trimmed by 5 bases and J by 7 bases, leaving 14 bases between them. From germline, CDR1 is SGHTA and CDR2 FQGTGA. The CDR3 extends over 13 amino acids. CDR3 in DNA: TGTGCCAGCAGCCGGGACGGAGGATCTGGCTACACCTTC. Translation gives CASSRDGGSGYTF.

The chain combines TRBV28 with TRBJ2-1; 7 nucleotides match TRBD1. V lost 6 bases to trimming and J lost 10 bases; unmatched junction nucleotides: 12. Germline CDR1 is MDHEN and CDR2 is SYDVKM. The CDR3 loop spans 14 amino acids. Written as DNA, the CDR3 is TGTGCCAGCAGATGGTCAGGGACAGCACCAGAGCAGTTCTTC. This codes for CASRWSGTAPEQFF.

The gene calls are TRBV29-1 and TRBJ2-7, with TRBD1 matching over 10 bases. Germline lookup yields CDR1 SQVTM and CDR2 ANQGSEA. CDR3 length: 13 residues. V lost 6 bases, J lost 0 bases, and 2 bases stayed unmatched. This chain's CDR3 is CSVRTGGSYEQYF. The CDR3 bases are TGCAGCGTCCGGACAGGGGGCTCCTACGAGCAGTACTTC.